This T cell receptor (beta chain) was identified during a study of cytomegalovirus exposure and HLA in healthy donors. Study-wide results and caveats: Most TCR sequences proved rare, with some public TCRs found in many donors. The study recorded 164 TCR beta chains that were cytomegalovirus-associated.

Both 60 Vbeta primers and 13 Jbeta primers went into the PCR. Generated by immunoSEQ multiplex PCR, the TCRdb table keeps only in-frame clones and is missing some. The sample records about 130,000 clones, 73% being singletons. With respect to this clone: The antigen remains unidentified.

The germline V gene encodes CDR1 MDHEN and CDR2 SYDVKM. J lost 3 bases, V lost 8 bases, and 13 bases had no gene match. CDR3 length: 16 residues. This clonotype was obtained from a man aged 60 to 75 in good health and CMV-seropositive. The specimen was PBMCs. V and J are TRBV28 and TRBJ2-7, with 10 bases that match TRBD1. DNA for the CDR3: TGTGCCAGCGTCGGGGGAGGCGGGACAGGGGACTACGAGCAGTACTTC. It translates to CASVGGGGTGDYEQYF.